What follows are 17 T cell receptor beta chains derived from one specimen sequenced in a study of shared clonotypes between healthy human individuals. Some clones are missing from TCRdb's copy, which holds only in-frame ones; the method was immunoSEQ multiplex PCR. The profile covers 1.5 million to 1.9 million clones, with around 98% appearing a single time and 0.4% to 0.45% taken by the ten largest. Specimen: naive CD4+ T cells sorted from blood. Indicated subset: CD45RA+ positively selected. The receptors come from a man aged 25-40 years in good health.

This clone was recorded only once. In nucleotides, the CDR3 is TGCGCCAGCAGCCGGGAGACAGGGAGCTCCTACGAGCAGTACTTC. Protein sequence: CASSRETGSSYEQYF. J is TRBJ2-7 and V is TRBV4-1, with 7 bases that match TRBD1. Germline V gene data show CDR1 as MGHRA and CDR2 as YSYEKL. This CDR3 contains 15 residues. With 4 bases clipped from V and 0 bases from J, the junction kept 6 bases outside the gene matches.

This CDR3 reads CASSENGLAYEQYF. The CDR3 DNA is TGCGCCAGCAGTGAGAATGGACTAGCCTACGAGCAGTACTTC. The gene calls are TRBV10-2 and TRBJ2-7; 7 nucleotides agree with TRBD2. The CDR3 totals 14 residues. J was trimmed by 2 bases and V by 2 bases; bases with no gene match: 3. Germline CDR1 and CDR2: WSHSY and SAAADI.

The chain uses TRBV28 and TRBJ1-5; a weak D match, TRBD1 (6 bases). The length of the CDR3 is 16 residues. Trimming pared 3 bases from V and 2 bases from J, leaving 14 bases between. The germline CDR1 and CDR2 sequences are MDHEN and SYDVKM. The CDR3 bases are TGTGCCAGCAGTTTTGGGACACGGAGAGGCAATCAGCCCCAGCATTTT. Translated: CASSFGTRRGNQPQHF.

Written as DNA, the CDR3 is TGTGCCACCAGCAGTGACTGGGGAGTTGAGTACTTC. Translating gives CATSSDWGVEYF. The chain joins TRBV15 to TRBJ2-5; possibly TRBD2 for D (5 bases). This CDR3 is 12 amino acids long. Trimming shortened V by 3 bases and J by 12 bases, and 14 bases separated the two germline ends. Germline CDR1 LNHNV, CDR2 YYDKDF (reference sequence). The variable domain in full, completed from reference TRBV15 and TRBJ2-5, reads DAMVIQNPRYQVTQFGKPVTLSCSQTLNHNVMYWYQQKSSQAPKLLFHYYDKDFNNEADTPDNFQSRRPNTSFCFLDIRSPGLGDTAMYLCATSSDWGVEYFGPGTRLLVL.

This chain uses TRBV29-1 with TRBJ2-1, with 7 positions matching TRBD2. CDR1 is SQVTM, CDR2 ANQGSEA, per germline. The CDR3 loop spans 14 amino acids. After removal of 6 bases from V and 2 bases from J, the junction contained 7 bases not matched to a gene. The chain's CDR3 is CSVARAGTYNEQFF. The CDR3 DNA is TGCAGCGTGGCAAGAGCGGGAACCTACAATGAGCAGTTCTTC.

This chain connects TRBV28 to TRBJ2-7; D not resolved. CDR1 MDHEN and CDR2 SYDVKM come from the germline V gene. V was trimmed by 7 bases and J by 9 bases, leaving 13 bases between them. The CDR3 consists of 11 residues. CDR3 coding DNA: TGTGCCAGCAATCTCGGCTCCCGGCAGTACTTC. This codes for CASNLGSRQYF. Complete variable domain (other parts from reference TRBV28 and TRBJ2-7): DVKVTQSSRYLVKRTGEKVFLECVQDMDHENMFWYRQDPGLGLRLIYFSYDVKMKEKGDIPEGYSVSREKKERFSLILESASTNQTSMYLCASNLGSRQYFGPGTRLTVT.

This clone was found once. The chain joins TRBV29-1 to TRBJ2-3, with 9 bases lining up with TRBD1. Germline loops: CDR1 SQVTM, CDR2 ANQGSEA. V dropped 5 bases and J dropped 2; count of bases not matched to a gene: 2. This CDR3 contains 13 residues. The CDR3 DNA follows: TGCAGCGTTACAGGGGGCCTCACAGATACGCAGTATTTT. It codes for CSVTGGLTDTQYF.

A remark on this clone: Other DNA sequences from this sample encode an identical CDR3 as well. The rearrangement uses TRBV12-5 and TRBJ1-5; no firm D call. Trimming took 3 bases from V and 0 from J, leaving 3 bases between them. From germline, CDR1 is LGHNT and CDR2 FRNRAP. The CDR3 totals 13 residues. The CDR3 nucleotides are TGTGCTAGTGGTTTAAATAGCAATCAGCCCCAGCATTTT. Amino acids: CASGLNSNQPQHF.

CDR3 amino acids: CASSDDRYYGYTF. CDR3 in DNA: TGTGCCAGCAGTGATGACAGGTACTATGGCTACACCTTC. The chain uses TRBV28 and TRBJ1-2, with a weak D call TRBD1 (6 bases). Trimming stripped 5 bases from V and 3 bases from J, with 10 bases between. This CDR3 is built from 13 residues. CDR1 is MDHEN, CDR2 SYDVKM, per germline.

Only a few counts were recorded for this clone. The chain uses TRBV6-1 and TRBJ1-5; TRBD1 aligns across 7 bases. This CDR3 contains 16 residues. Germline V gives CDR1 MNHNS, CDR2 SASEGT. Unmatched junction bases numbered 8, after V lost 2 bases and J lost 4 bases. The CDR3 nucleotides read TGTGCCAGCAGTGAACACAGGGGAGTCGGGAATCAGCCCCAGCATTTT. The encoded protein is CASSEHRGVGNQPQHF.

The V and J genes are TRBV4-2 and TRBJ2-5; TRBD1 agrees at 11 bases. Trimming removed 0 bases from V and 1 base from J; junction bases left unmatched: 1. Germline CDR1 and CDR2: LGHNA and YNFKEQ. The CDR3 sequence is 16 residues long. The CDR3: CASSQDGTGGQETQYF. Here the CDR3 DNA reads TGTGCCAGCAGCCAAGATGGGACAGGGGGCCAAGAGACCCAGTACTTC.

The CDR3 DNA reads TGTGCCTGGAGTGGATCTTTAGGGGGTAATCAGCCCCAGCATTTT. Translating it yields CAWSGSLGGNQPQHF. This rearrangement joins TRBV30 to TRBJ1-5; maybe TRBD1 (6 bases). The germline gives CDR1 GTSNPN, CDR2 SVGIG (reference sequence). This CDR3 spans 15 amino acids. The V end was cut by 1 base, the J end by 4 bases, with 14 bases between. The full variable domain, with the rest looked up from reference TRBV30 and TRBJ1-5, is SQTIHQWPATLVQPVGSPLSLECTVEGTSNPNLYWYRQAAGRGLQLLFYSVGIGQISSEVPQNLSASRPQDRQFILSSKKLLLSDSGFYLCAWSGSLGGNQPQHFGDGTRLSIL.

The genes are TRBV19 and TRBJ2-1, with 13 bases identical to TRBD2. The germline gives CDR1 LNHDA, CDR2 SQIVND (reference sequence). J gave up 4 bases and V 8 bases, and 8 bases lay outside the gene matches. CDR3 length equals 16 residues. CDR3 region: CASSLWTSGGYNEQFF. The CDR3 nucleotides read TGTGCCAGTTCCCTTTGGACTAGCGGGGGATACAATGAGCAGTTCTTC.

The chain joins TRBV6-5 to TRBJ2-6; D ambiguous. Trimming took 4 bases from V and 4 from J, leaving 5 bases between them. Germline CDR1 reads MNHEY; CDR2 reads SVGAGI. This CDR3 is 13 amino acids long. CDR3 sequence: CASSSPGANVLTF. The CDR3 DNA is TGTGCCAGCAGTTCCCCAGGGGCCAACGTCCTGACTTTC.

Concerning this clone: This sample also contains other DNA sequences that code for the same CDR3. The rearrangement links TRBV18 to TRBJ1-5; D not certain. CDR1 is KGHSH and CDR2 is LQKENI in the germline V gene. The ends were cut back, 6 bases at V and 6 bases at J, with 12 bases in the middle. This CDR3 has 13 amino acids. CDR3 in amino acids: CASSLDRSQPQHF. The CDR3 DNA is TGTGCCAGCTCCCTGGACCGGAGTCAGCCCCAGCATTTT.

This clone has a single count. The chain couples TRBV7-6 to TRBJ2-7; no clear D gene. CDR1 and CDR2 (germline): SGHVS, FNYEAQ. The CDR3 loop spans 12 amino acids. Trimming shortened V by 8 bases and J by 2 bases, and 10 bases separated the two germline ends. CDR3 sequence reads: CASAKAAYEQYF. The CDR3 DNA reads as TGTGCCAGCGCAAAGGCAGCCTACGAGCAGTACTTC.

In regard to this clone: Other DNA sequences in the same sample also yield this CDR3. Here the CDR3 reads CASSPLGSSYEQYF. DNA for the CDR3: TGTGCCAGCTCGCCCCTGGGCAGCTCCTACGAGCAGTACTTC. The chain employs TRBV18 and TRBJ2-7; D is uncertain. V dropped 6 bases and J dropped 0 bases, with 12 bases sitting between them. The germline CDR1 and CDR2 sequences are KGHSH and LQKENI. The CDR3 consists of 14 residues.